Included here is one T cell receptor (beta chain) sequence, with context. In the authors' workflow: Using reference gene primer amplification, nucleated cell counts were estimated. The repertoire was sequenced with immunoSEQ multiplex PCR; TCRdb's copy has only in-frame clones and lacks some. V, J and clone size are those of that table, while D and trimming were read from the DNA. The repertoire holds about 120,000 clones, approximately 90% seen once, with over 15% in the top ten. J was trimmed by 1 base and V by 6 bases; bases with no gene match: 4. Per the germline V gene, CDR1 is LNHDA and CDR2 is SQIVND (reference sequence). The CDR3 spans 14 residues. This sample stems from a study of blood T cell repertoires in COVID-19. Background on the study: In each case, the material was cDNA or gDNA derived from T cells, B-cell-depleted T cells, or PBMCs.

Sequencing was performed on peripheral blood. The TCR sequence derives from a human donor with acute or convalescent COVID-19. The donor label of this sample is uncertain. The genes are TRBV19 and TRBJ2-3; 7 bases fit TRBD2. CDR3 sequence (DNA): TGTGCCAGTAGCGCGCTAGCGGGCACAGATACGCAGTATTTT. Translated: CASSALAGTDTQYF.